Listed below are T cell receptor beta chains from one sample, sequenced in a study of CD8 T cells in ankylosing spondylitis. TCRdb fed the 5' RACE reads into MiXCR, producing one record per CDR3 protein. The sample contains 350,000 to 450,000 distinct CDR3 sequences, 20% of which appear only once. The sample taken for sequencing was blood, either unsorted or a sorted T cell fraction (not recorded which). The receptors were gathered from a male donor with ankylosing spondylitis or in good health (not recorded which). CDR3s include the opening cysteine and the closing phenylalanine or tryptophan. The D gene is left open where the match is weak. Clone size is shown for a subset of rows, as once, few, many or a class of expanded clone.

abundance: NA; v_gene: TRBV7-9; j_gene: TRBJ2-5; d_gene: NA; CDR3aa: CASSLRQWVQETQYF; CDR3nt: TGTGCCAGCAGCCTTCGACAGTGGGTACAAGAGACCCAGTACTTC
abundance: NA; v_gene: TRBV5-4; j_gene: TRBJ2-7; d_gene: NA; CDR3aa: CASSLGGYPYEQYF; CDR3nt: TGTGCCAGCAGCTTGGGAGGGTACCCCTACGAGCAGTACTTC
abundance: NA; v_gene: TRBV9; j_gene: TRBJ2-3; d_gene: NA; CDR3aa: CASSPQGAELSTDTQYF; CDR3nt: TGTGCCAGCAGCCCGCAGGGAGCAGAGCTTAGCACAGATACGCAGTATTTT
abundance: few; v_gene: TRBV29-1; j_gene: TRBJ1-3; d_gene: TRBD1; CDR3aa: CSVVEGAGSSSGNTIYF; CDR3nt: TGCAGCGTTGTTGAGGGGGCAGGGTCGAGCTCTGGAAACACCATATATTTT
abundance: NA; v_gene: TRBV20-1; j_gene: TRBJ2-3; d_gene: NA; CDR3aa: CSASTGFLTDTQYF; CDR3nt: TGCAGTGCTAGTACAGGGTTCCTGACAGATACGCAGTATTTT
abundance: NA; v_gene: TRBV15; j_gene: TRBJ2-7; d_gene: NA; CDR3aa: CATSTLRQGRHYEQYF; CDR3nt: TGTGCCACCAGCACTCTCCGCCAAGGGAGGCATTACGAGCAGTACTTC
abundance: NA; v_gene: TRBV15; j_gene: TRBJ1-6; d_gene: NA; CDR3aa: CATSSLDRYNSPLHF; CDR3nt: TGTGCCACCAGCTCCCTAGACAGATATAATTCACCCCTCCACTTT
abundance: few; v_gene: TRBV18; j_gene: TRBJ1-2; d_gene: TRBD1; CDR3aa: CASSPTGTGGLVDGYTF; CDR3nt: TGTGCCAGCTCACCAACCGGGACAGGGGGCCTGGTCGATGGCTACACCTTC
abundance: NA; v_gene: TRBV12-3/TRBV12-4; j_gene: TRBJ2-1; d_gene: TRBD2; CDR3aa: CASSPGTSSRDEQFF; CDR3nt: TGTGCCAGCAGTCCCGGGACTAGCTCGAGGGATGAGCAGTTCTTC
abundance: NA; v_gene: TRBV12-3/TRBV12-4; j_gene: TRBJ2-3; d_gene: NA; CDR3aa: CASSIQIPLADTQYF; CDR3nt: TGTGCCAGCAGTATACAGATACCTCTCGCAGATACGCAGTATTTT
abundance: few; v_gene: TRBV7-2; j_gene: TRBJ2-7; d_gene: TRBD1; CDR3aa: CASSLGDRAYYEQYF; CDR3nt: TGTGCCAGCAGCTTAGGGGACAGGGCCTATTACGAGCAGTACTTC
abundance: many; v_gene: TRBV5-6; j_gene: TRBJ2-1; d_gene: NA; CDR3aa: CASSLGSGGLGNEQFF; CDR3nt: TGTGCCAGCAGCTTGGGTTCCGGGGGCCTAGGAAATGAGCAGTTCTTC
abundance: few; v_gene: TRBV9; j_gene: TRBJ2-2; d_gene: TRBD1; CDR3aa: CASTTGDTNTGELFF; CDR3nt: TGTGCCAGCACCACAGGGGACACCAACACCGGGGAGCTGTTTTTT
abundance: NA; v_gene: TRBV12-3/TRBV12-4; j_gene: TRBJ1-1; d_gene: NA; CDR3aa: CASRAVGEAFF; CDR3nt: TGTGCCAGCCGAGCGGTGGGCGAAGCTTTCTTT
abundance: few; v_gene: TRBV4-1; j_gene: TRBJ2-1; d_gene: TRBD2; CDR3aa: CASSQGASSGGHPYNEQFF; CDR3nt: TGCGCCAGCAGCCAAGGTGCGTCTAGCGGGGGGCATCCTTACAATGAGCAGTTCTTC
abundance: few; v_gene: TRBV12-3/TRBV12-4; j_gene: TRBJ1-1; d_gene: NA; CDR3aa: CASSLGAGDRWAEAFF; CDR3nt: TGTGCCAGCAGTTTAGGTGCGGGGGATAGGTGGGCTGAAGCTTTCTTT
abundance: NA; v_gene: TRBV6-5; j_gene: TRBJ2-3; d_gene: TRBD1; CDR3aa: CASSYPDRDHLPTDTQYF; CDR3nt: TGTGCCAGCAGTTACCCGGACAGGGACCATCTCCCCACAGATACGCAGTATTTT
abundance: many; v_gene: TRBV29-1; j_gene: TRBJ2-5; d_gene: NA; CDR3aa: CSVEEEFREGGETQYF; CDR3nt: TGCAGCGTTGAAGAAGAGTTCAGGGAAGGAGGAGAGACCCAGTACTTC
abundance: NA; v_gene: TRBV11-2; j_gene: TRBJ2-3; d_gene: NA; CDR3aa: CASSLVGHPWPDTQYF; CDR3nt: TGTGCCAGCAGCTTAGTGGGCCACCCTTGGCCAGATACGCAGTATTTT
abundance: many; v_gene: TRBV6-6; j_gene: TRBJ2-2; d_gene: NA; CDR3aa: CASPNTGELFF; CDR3nt: TGTGCCTCTCCGAACACCGGGGAGCTGTTTTTT
abundance: NA; v_gene: TRBV3-1; j_gene: TRBJ2-7; d_gene: NA; CDR3aa: CASSQDPGSAYEQYF; CDR3nt: TGTGCCAGCAGCCAAGATCCCGGTAGCGCCTACGAGCAGTACTTC
abundance: NA; v_gene: TRBV11-3; j_gene: TRBJ2-2; d_gene: NA; CDR3aa: CASSDRYTGELFF; CDR3nt: TGTGCCAGCAGCGACAGATACACCGGGGAGCTGTTTTTT
abundance: few; v_gene: TRBV4-1; j_gene: TRBJ2-2; d_gene: NA; CDR3aa: CASSQDTAYTGELFF; CDR3nt: TGCGCCAGCAGCCAAGATACGGCTTACACCGGGGAGCTGTTTTTT
abundance: NA; v_gene: TRBV4-1; j_gene: TRBJ2-7; d_gene: NA; CDR3aa: CASSQDQADAGYEQYF; CDR3nt: TGCGCCAGCAGCCAAGATCAGGCGGACGCAGGTTACGAGCAGTACTTC
abundance: few; v_gene: TRBV6-1; j_gene: TRBJ1-4; d_gene: TRBD1; CDR3aa: CASSEDYGQVEEKLFF; CDR3nt: TGTGCCAGCAGTGAAGACTATGGACAGGTCGAAGAAAAACTGTTTTTT